This TCR beta chain was recovered during a study of CXCR3-negative and CXCR3-positive naive CD8 T cells. Study observations and caveats: In both naive subsets diversity was comparably high, whereas memory CD8+ cells showed much lower diversity. CXCR3-positive naive cells carried more hydrophobic TRB CDR3s than CXCR3-negative naive cells did.

Every subset of CD8+ T cells was sorted in triplicate at hundreds of thousands of cells each. By phenotype, naive CD8+ T cells were CD45RO-CCR7+CD27+CD95-. Libraries were UMI-labeled 5' RACE TRB cDNA. TCRdb re-analyzed the 5' RACE reads; it lists each CDR3 protein once, without DNA. The sample includes more than 80,000 distinct CDR3 sequences. About this clonotype itself: Its antigen remains unidentified.

Input material: naive CXCR3+ CD8+ T cells from blood. Documented subset: CD45RO-CCR7+CD27+CD95- naive CD8+ T cells expressing CXCR3 (TNR3+). This clonotype was sampled from a human donor in good health. Some clones in this sample may be carry-over from other donors' samples.

The CDR3: CASSFEYKPQPQHF. J is TRBJ1-5 and V is TRBV28. The CDR3 is 14 residues long. Germline-derived CDR1 and CDR2 are MDHEN and SYDVKM.